A single sample gave rise to the 3 T cell receptor beta chains below, sequenced in a study of T cells expressing NK-cell markers. For each CDR3 protein, TCRdb gives one entry from its re-call of the 5' RACE reads, without DNA. The table counts roughly 150,000 distinct CDR3 sequences; around 20% lies in the top ten. Sequencing used blood T cells: a sorted CD56 or NKG2C T cell subset, CD4+ or CD8+ T cells, or bulk PBMC T cells (not recorded which). All receptors derive from a man aged 18 to 69 in good health.

The chain links TRBV6-1 to TRBJ2-7; the TRBD1 assignment by TCRdb is unverifiable without DNA. CDR3 length equals 11 residues. From germline, CDR1 is MNHNS and CDR2 SASEGT. This chain's CDR3 is CASSTGREQYF.

The chain couples TRBV12-3 or TRBV12-4 to TRBJ1-2; checking the TCRdb D call of TRBD1 is not possible without DNA. This CDR3 comprises 15 residues. The CDR3 reads CASSYSNRGHRGYTF.

The chain uses TRBV11-2 and TRBJ2-1; the D gene TCRdb calls, TRBD2, cannot be checked with no DNA. This CDR3 comprises 16 residues. Per germline, CDR1 SGHAT and CDR2 FQNNGV. The chain's CDR3 is CASRLAGGRSDNEQFF.